Shown below are 31 T cell receptor beta chains from a single sample sequenced in a study of yellow fever vaccine responses in identical twins. Each CDR3 protein is one row after TCRdb ran MiXCR on the RT-PCR reads. The table shows about 13,000 distinct CDR3 sequences, with 70% to 90% occurring only once. The sequences come from T cells from blood (PBMCs), unsorted or a sorted subset (not recorded which), collected before or after yellow fever vaccination (not recorded which). The source of these receptors is a woman aged 18-29 years who received the yellow fever vaccine.

The chain employs TRBV13 and TRBJ2-1; D call uncertain. With 0 bases removed from V and 5 bases from J, the gap between germline ends came to 5 bases. This CDR3 is 13 amino acids long. Germline values: CDR1 PRHDT, CDR2 FYEKMQ (reference sequence). The CDR3 region has the DNA TGTGCCAGCAGCTTAGGCAGTCACAATGAGCAGTTCTTC. It is translated as CASSLGSHNEQFF.

This clonotype was picked up one time. V usage is TRBV21-1 and J usage is TRBJ1-1; TRBD1 reflects the table's D call only, with no check against the DNA. TRBV21-1 is a pseudogene. The CDR3 is made up of 14 amino acids. The DNA for the CDR3 is TGTGCCAGCAGCAACCCGGGTGGGAACACTGAAGCTTTCTTT. It is translated as CASSNPGGNTEAFF.

The chain couples TRBV14 to TRBJ2-1, with D uncertain. Trimming pared 0 bases from V and 3 bases from J, leaving 6 bases between. CDR3 length equals 14 residues. Germline-derived CDR1 and CDR2 are SGHDN and FVKESK. The CDR3 is CASSQDSYYNEQFF. The CDR3 DNA follows: TGTGCCAGCAGCCAAGACAGCTACTACAATGAGCAGTTCTTC.

The V call is TRBV7-2, the J call TRBJ2-7, with 9 positions matching TRBD2. The CDR3 is 13 amino acids. CDR1 SGHTA and CDR2 FQGNSA come from the germline V gene. J lost 2 bases, V lost 4 bases, and 0 bases had no gene match. The CDR3 sequence is CASSWTSAYEQYF. The CDR3 coding sequence is TGTGCCAGCAGCTGGACTAGCGCCTACGAGCAGTACTTC.

The genes are TRBV6-2 or TRBV6-3 and TRBJ2-1, with D possibly matching TRBD2 (5 bases). With 2 bases removed from V and 5 bases from J, the gap between germline ends came to 10 bases. The CDR3 has 14 amino acids. Germline CDR1 is MNHEY and CDR2 is SVGEGT. CDR3 nucleotides: TGTGCCAGCAGTTACCGTGGGAGCGACAATGAGCAGTTCTTC. Protein product: CASSYRGSDNEQFF.

This chain joins TRBV29-1 and TRBJ2-7; D call uncertain. Trimming shortened V by 4 bases and J by 2 bases, and 9 bases separated the two germline ends. Germline V gives CDR1 SQVTM, CDR2 ANQGSEA. This CDR3 is 12 amino acids long. CDR3: CSVVSATYEQYF. Here the CDR3 DNA reads TGCAGCGTTGTCTCAGCCACCTACGAGCAGTACTTC.

V and J are TRBV7-9 and TRBJ2-1, with a tentative D call TRBD2 (6 bases). V was clipped by 4 bases and J by 5 bases, with 15 bases between them. CDR1 SEHNR and CDR2 FQNEAQ come from the germline V gene (reference sequence). The CDR3 extends over 15 amino acids. The CDR3 loop is CASSSRRVGDNEQFF. The CDR3 DNA reads as TGTGCCAGCAGCTCCAGGAGGGTTGGGGACAATGAGCAGTTCTTC.

The chain is built from TRBV11-1 and TRBJ2-5; 7 bases line up with TRBD1. The CDR3 spans 16 residues. CDR1 and CDR2 from the germline V gene are SGHAT and FQDESV (reference sequence). Trimming removed 3 bases from V and 1 base from J; junction bases left unmatched: 8. This chain's CDR3 is CASSFYRQGTQETQYF. Here the CDR3 DNA reads TGTGCCAGCAGCTTCTATAGACAGGGAACCCAAGAGACCCAGTACTTC.

The V gene is TRBV11-3, the J gene TRBJ2-7; 10 bases align to TRBD1. With V trimmed by 5 bases and J by 3 bases, 7 bases remained unmatched. The CDR3 contains 15 residues. Germline V gene lookup returns CDR1 SGHNT and CDR2 YENEEA. The CDR3 region is CASSLGQGTNYEQYF. CDR3 nucleotides: TGTGCCAGCAGCCTGGGACAGGGGACTAACTACGAGCAGTACTTC.

CDR3 sequence reads: CASRSLGGANVLTF. The CDR3 DNA follows: TGTGCCAGCAGGAGCTTAGGGGGGGCCAACGTCCTGACTTTC. The gene calls are TRBV11-3 and TRBJ2-6; no reliable D call. The V and J ends lost 6 bases and 4 bases respectively, with 10 bases between them. CDR1 and CDR2 from the germline V gene are SGHNT and YENEEA. This CDR3 region has 14 residues. The whole variable domain, remainder taken from reference TRBV11-3 and TRBJ2-6, is EAGVVQSPRYKIIEKKQPVAFWCNPISGHNTLYWYLQNLGQGPELLIRYENEEAVDDSQLPKDRFSAERLKGVDSTLKIQPAELGDSAVYLCASRSLGGANVLTFGAGSRLTVL.

J is TRBJ2-3 and V is TRBV11-3; no firm D call. This CDR3 region has 15 residues. From germline, CDR1 is SGHNT and CDR2 YENEEA. V was shortened by 4 bases and J by 0 bases, with 11 bases between the two germline ends. The CDR3 sequence: CASSSPKASTDTQYF. CDR3 bases: TGTGCCAGCAGCTCCCCCAAGGCTAGCACAGATACGCAGTATTTT. The complete variable domain, with remaining parts taken from reference TRBV11-3 and TRBJ2-3, reads EAGVVQSPRYKIIEKKQPVAFWCNPISGHNTLYWYLQNLGQGPELLIRYENEEAVDDSQLPKDRFSAERLKGVDSTLKIQPAELGDSAVYLCASSSPKASTDTQYFGPGTRLTVL.

This rearrangement joins TRBV20-1 to TRBJ2-7, with 8 nucleotides matching TRBD2. The V gene's germline CDR1 is DFQATT and CDR2 SNEGSKA (reference sequence). This CDR3 spans 15 amino acids. After removal of 3 bases from V and 1 base from J, the junction contained 8 bases not matched to a gene. The CDR3 spells CSARISASGSYEQYF. The DNA for the CDR3 is TGCAGTGCTAGGATCTCGGCTAGCGGGTCCTACGAGCAGTACTTC.

V and J are TRBV29-1 and TRBJ2-3, with TRBD1 matching 7 bases. In germline, CDR1 is SQVTM, CDR2 ANQGSEA. With V trimmed by 7 bases and J by 2 bases, 6 bases remained unmatched. This CDR3 has 13 residues. The CDR3 loop reads CSAQQGTTDTQYF. CDR3 coding DNA: TGCAGCGCCCAACAGGGGACCACAGATACGCAGTATTTT.

The DNA for the CDR3 is TGCGCCAGCAGTGAGTCGGGGGACGGTGAAGCTTTCTTT. It is translated as CASSESGDGEAFF. The chain couples TRBV10-1 to TRBJ1-1; D possibly corresponds to TRBD1 (5 bases). Germline CDR1 WNHNN, CDR2 SYGVQD (reference sequence). V was pared by 0 bases and J by 7 bases, with 9 bases between. The CDR3 has 13 residues.

The chain couples TRBV29-1 to TRBJ2-1; D not certain. The germline V gene has CDR1 SQVTM and CDR2 ANQGSEA. The CDR3 is 13 amino acids. V was trimmed by 2 bases and J by 6 bases, leaving 11 bases between them. The DNA of the CDR3 is TGCAGCGTTGAAAGAGGCATCGGCAATGAGCAGTTCTTC. This sequence encodes CSVERGIGNEQFF.

This rearrangement joins TRBV5-1 to TRBJ2-1; D is possibly TRBD1 (5 bases). The V gene lost 7 bases and the J gene lost 7 bases, with 18 bases spanning the gap. The CDR3 is 14 amino acids. Germline V lookup: CDR1 SGHRS, CDR2 YFSETQ. CDR3 in DNA: TGCGCCAGCTCTCGTAGTCGGACACTAAATGAGCAGTTCTTC. Protein product: CASSRSRTLNEQFF.

The gene calls are TRBV4-3 and TRBJ2-7; either TRBD1 or TRBD2 may fit D (5 bases each). Germline V CDR1 and CDR2: LGHNA, YSLEER. The ends were cut back, 4 bases at V and 3 bases at J, with 16 bases in the middle. The CDR3 runs to 15 residues. This chain's CDR3 is CASSLSENGGYEQYF. Here the CDR3 DNA reads TGCGCCAGCAGCCTCTCTGAAAATGGGGGCTACGAGCAGTACTTC.

The CDR3 here is CASTLSGDSYNEQFF. The DNA of the CDR3 is TGTGCCAGCACCCTCAGCGGGGACTCCTACAATGAGCAGTTCTTC. V is TRBV12-3 or TRBV12-4 and J is TRBJ2-1; 7 nucleotides align to TRBD2. The CDR3 loop spans 15 amino acids. V lost 7 bases and J lost 0; bases outside the gene matches: 6.

The rearrangement uses TRBV11-3 and TRBJ2-4; possibly TRBD2 for D (7 bases). The germline gives CDR1 SGHNT, CDR2 YENEEA. The CDR3 loop spans 14 amino acids. With 5 bases removed from V and 7 bases from J, the gap between germline ends came to 15 bases. This CDR3 reads CASSLIEGGNIQYF. CDR3 bases: TGTGCCAGCAGCCTCATCGAGGGGGGGAACATTCAGTACTTC.

This chain links TRBV2 with TRBJ2-3; D call uncertain. Looked up from germline, CDR1 is SNHLY and CDR2 is FYNNEI. The CDR3 is made up of 12 amino acids. Trimming stripped 7 bases from V and 2 bases from J, with 7 bases between. The CDR3 spells CASIQTTDTQYF. The CDR3, as DNA: TGTGCCAGCATCCAGACCACAGATACGCAGTATTTT. The variable domain in full, with the rest retrieved from reference TRBV2 and TRBJ2-3, is EPEVTQTPSHQVTQMGQEVILRCVPISNHLYFYWYRQILGQKVEFLVSFYNNEISEKSEIFDDQFSVERPDGSNFTLKIRSTKLEDSAMYFCASIQTTDTQYFGPGTRLTVL.

The chain employs TRBV12-3 or TRBV12-4 and TRBJ2-1, with 10 bases identical to TRBD2. The CDR3 covers 15 residues. Trimming took 6 bases from V and 2 from J; bases not matched to a gene: 4. Here the CDR3 DNA reads TGTGCCAGCAGCTGGACTAGCGGACCCTACAATGAGCAGTTCTTC. Protein product: CASSWTSGPYNEQFF.

J is TRBJ2-5 and V is TRBV2, with 8 bases fitting TRBD1. The CDR3 has 13 amino acids. The V and J ends lost 4 bases and 7 bases, in that order; junction bases with no gene match: 5. Germline-derived CDR1 and CDR2 are SNHLY and FYNNEI. CDR3 loop: CASSGETGVTQYF. The DNA of the CDR3 is TGTGCCAGCAGTGGCGAGACAGGGGTGACCCAGTACTTC.

In nucleotides, the CDR3 is TGTGCCAGCAGCTTGGCTCAGGGACCTGGAAACACCATATATTTT. Translating it yields CASSLAQGPGNTIYF. V is TRBV5-4 and J is TRBJ1-3; tentative D call: TRBD1 (5 bases). V gave up 0 bases and J gave up 2 bases, with 9 bases separating them. CDR3 length equals 15 residues. CDR1 and CDR2 (germline): SGHNT, YYREEE (reference sequence).

The rearrangement links TRBV6-2 or TRBV6-3 to TRBJ2-2, with a tentative D call TRBD2 (6 bases). The germline V gene encodes CDR1 MNHEY and CDR2 SVGEGT. V lost 2 bases, J lost 4 bases, and 11 bases lay in between. This CDR3 region has 15 residues. The CDR3 DNA reads TGTGCCAGCAGTTACGGGGCGGGACTCACCGGGGAGCTGTTTTTT. Translation gives CASSYGAGLTGELFF.

This chain uses TRBV10-1 with TRBJ2-2, with D perhaps matching TRBD2 (6 bases). CDR1 WNHNN and CDR2 SYGVQD come from the germline V gene (reference sequence). V was shortened by 5 bases and J by 4 bases, with 8 bases between the two germline ends. The CDR3 runs 13 residues. DNA of the CDR3: TGCGCCAGCAGTCGGGACTTCACCGGGGAGCTGTTTTTT. This gives the protein CASSRDFTGELFF.

This clonotype was seen a single time. This sequence joins TRBV5-1 and TRBJ2-7, with TRBD1 matching over 9 bases. The V gene end was trimmed by 4 bases and the J gene end by 3 bases; junction bases not matched to a gene: 11. The germline gives CDR1 SGHRS, CDR2 YFSETQ. The CDR3 consists of 16 residues. The CDR3 region has the DNA TGCGCCAGCAGCCTCGCCCTGACAGGGGGAATCTACGAGCAGTACTTC. Amino acid sequence: CASSLALTGGIYEQYF. Supplemented by reference TRBV5-1 and TRBJ2-7, the full variable domain reads KAGVTQTPRYLIKTRGQQVTLSCSPISGHRSVSWYQQTPGQGLQFLFEYFSETQRNKGNFPGRFSGRQFSNSRSEMNVSTLELGDSALYLCASSLALTGGIYEQYFGPGTRLTVT.

V is TRBV5-6 and J is TRBJ2-1; TRBD2 agrees at 11 bases. The V and J ends lost 4 bases and 5 bases, in that order; junction bases with no gene match: 5. CDR1 and CDR2 (germline): SGHDT, YYEEEE. CDR3 length equals 15 residues. Here the CDR3 reads CASSTLAGGNNEQFF. The CDR3 DNA sequence: TGTGCCAGCAGCACGTTAGCGGGAGGGAACAATGAGCAGTTCTTC.

V gene TRBV9 combines with J gene TRBJ2-1; no firm D call. V was pared by 3 bases and J by 6 bases, with 1 base between. The CDR3 is 10 residues long. CDR1 is SGDLS and CDR2 is YYNGEE in the germline V gene. The CDR3 region is CASSGNEQFF. In DNA form, the CDR3 reads TGTGCCAGCAGCGGCAATGAGCAGTTCTTC. The full variable domain, rest sourced from reference TRBV9 and TRBJ2-1, is DSGVTQTPKHLITATGQRVTLRCSPRSGDLSVYWYQQSLDQGLQFLIQYYNGEERAKGNILERFSAQQFPDLHSELNLSSLELGDSALYFCASSGNEQFFGPGTRLTVL.

The gene calls are TRBV27 and TRBJ2-7; D unclear. The CDR3 runs to 17 residues. Germline V CDR1 and CDR2: MNHEY, SMNVEV (reference sequence). The V gene lost 3 bases and the J gene lost 3 bases, with 21 bases spanning the gap. The CDR3 DNA reads as TGTGCCAGCAGTTTTTCGGGCCCGGTACAGTGGGGCTACGAGCAGTACTTC. Translating it yields CASSFSGPVQWGYEQYF.

The chain has TRBV12-3 or TRBV12-4 and TRBJ1-2; 7 nucleotides agree with TRBD1. The junction had 8 bases not matched to a gene; V was cut back by 7 bases and J by 6 bases. The CDR3 extends over 13 amino acids. The CDR3 coding sequence is TGTGCCAGCACCGAGACAGGGCAACATGGCTACACCTTC. Its translation is CASTETGQHGYTF.

The rearrangement uses TRBV11-3 and TRBJ2-3; D gene ambiguous. The CDR3 extends over 12 amino acids. Looked up from germline, CDR1 is SGHNT and CDR2 is YENEEA. Trimming took 5 bases from V and 6 from J, leaving 9 bases between them. This CDR3 reads CASSARLDTQYF. CDR3 coding DNA: TGTGCCAGCAGCGCAAGGCTGGATACGCAGTATTTT. The variable domain in full, with the rest retrieved from reference TRBV11-3 and TRBJ2-3, is EAGVVQSPRYKIIEKKQPVAFWCNPISGHNTLYWYLQNLGQGPELLIRYENEEAVDDSQLPKDRFSAERLKGVDSTLKIQPAELGDSAVYLCASSARLDTQYFGPGTRLTVL.